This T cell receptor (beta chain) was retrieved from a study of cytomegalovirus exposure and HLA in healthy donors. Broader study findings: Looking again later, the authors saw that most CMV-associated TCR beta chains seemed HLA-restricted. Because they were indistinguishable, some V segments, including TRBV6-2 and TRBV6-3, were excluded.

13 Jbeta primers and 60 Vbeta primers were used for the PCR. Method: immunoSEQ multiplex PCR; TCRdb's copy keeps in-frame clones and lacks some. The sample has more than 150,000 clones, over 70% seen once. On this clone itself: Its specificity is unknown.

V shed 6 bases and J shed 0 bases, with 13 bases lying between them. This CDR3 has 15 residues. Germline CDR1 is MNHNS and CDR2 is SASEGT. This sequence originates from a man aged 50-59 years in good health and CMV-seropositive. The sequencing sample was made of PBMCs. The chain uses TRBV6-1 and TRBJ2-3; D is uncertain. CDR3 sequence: CASSSIITSTDTQYF. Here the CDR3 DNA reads TGTGCCAGCAGCTCCATAATAACTAGCACAGATACGCAGTATTTT.